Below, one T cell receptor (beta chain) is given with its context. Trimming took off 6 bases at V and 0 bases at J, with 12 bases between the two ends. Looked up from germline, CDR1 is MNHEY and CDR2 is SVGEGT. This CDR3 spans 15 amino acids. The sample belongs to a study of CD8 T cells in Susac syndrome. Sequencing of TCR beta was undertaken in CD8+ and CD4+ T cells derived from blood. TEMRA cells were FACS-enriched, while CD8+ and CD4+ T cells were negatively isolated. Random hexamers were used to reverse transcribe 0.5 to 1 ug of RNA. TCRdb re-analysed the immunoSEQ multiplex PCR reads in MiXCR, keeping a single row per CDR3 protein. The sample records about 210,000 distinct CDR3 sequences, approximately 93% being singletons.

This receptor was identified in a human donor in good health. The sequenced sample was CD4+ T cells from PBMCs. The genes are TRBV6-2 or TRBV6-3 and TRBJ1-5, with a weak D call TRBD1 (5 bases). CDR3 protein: CASSLGPVSNQPQHF. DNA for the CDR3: TGTGCCAGCAGCCTGGGACCCGTTAGCAATCAGCCCCAGCATTTT.